This T cell receptor (beta chain) was sequenced in a study of blood T cell repertoires in COVID-19. The V segment lost 1 base and the J segment 6 bases; nucleotides outside the gene matches: 6. This CDR3 is 15 amino acids long. The germline V gene has CDR1 SGHTA and CDR2 FQGNSA. In the authors' methods: Reference gene primer amplification yielded estimated nucleated cell counts. The data were produced by immunoSEQ multiplex PCR, yet TCRdb's version contains in-frame clones alone and is incomplete. That table is the source of V, J and clone size, and D and trimming were worked out from the DNA. The sample contains over 85,000 clones, 75% to 90% of which appear only once.

This chain uses TRBV7-2 with TRBJ2-1; the match to TRBD2 covers 7 bases. The specimen sequenced was peripheral blood. This TCR came from a human donor in a cohort sampled during active COVID-19. The CDR3 is CASSLEGGELNEQFF. CDR3 bases: TGTGCCAGCAGCTTAGAGGGAGGGGAACTCAATGAGCAGTTCTTC.